This T cell receptor (beta chain) is from a study of T cell changes during pregnancy in multiple sclerosis. Measured with immunoSEQ multiplex PCR; TCRdb has only the in-frame clones, and not every one. The sample yields 25,000 to 35,000 clones, roughly nine tenths seen once. Trimming left V 5 bases short and J 3 bases short, with 5 bases between. Per the germline V gene, CDR1 is MNHEY and CDR2 is SVGAGI. The CDR3 contains 11 residues. The chain combines TRBV6-5 with TRBJ2-7; D is unclear. The receptor was isolated from a female donor in good health, enrolled as a control in a pregnancy study. The sequencing used CD4+ T cells from peripheral blood mononuclear cells, collected in the second trimester of pregnancy. This chain's CDR3 is CASSRLYEQYF. The CDR3 bases are TGTGCCAGCAGTCGACTCTACGAGCAGTACTTC.